Given below is one TCR beta chain in context. This record belongs to a study of blood T cell repertoires in COVID-19. At the level of the study: Sites in the United States, Italy and Spain provided acute and convalescent COVID-19 samples. PBMCs, B-cell-depleted T cells, or T cells provided the cDNA or gDNA that made up the material.

In the source study's methods: Estimation of nucleated cell counts relied on the amplification of reference gene primers. Assay: immunoSEQ multiplex PCR; the TCRdb copy retains only in-frame clones and omits some. The V and J calls and clone size come from that table; D and trimming were worked out from the DNA. The data contain around 40,000 clones, approximately 85% of them seen just once; the ten biggest clones take up roughly 9.7%. This CDR3 spans 17 amino acids. Germline values: CDR1 SGHNT, CDR2 YYREEE (reference sequence). V trimming: 4 bases; J trimming: 0 bases; junction bases outside the gene matches: 4.

The clonotype originates from a human donor in a cohort sampled during active COVID-19. The sample taken for sequencing was peripheral blood. This sequence joins TRBV5-4 and TRBJ2-7; 16 positions agree with TRBD2. The CDR3 here is CASSQGLAGGSSYEQYF. In nucleotides, the CDR3 is TGTGCCAGCAGCCAGGGACTAGCGGGAGGGAGCTCCTACGAGCAGTACTTC.